This is a list of T cell receptor beta chains from one sample in a study of cytomegalovirus exposure and HLA in healthy donors. Assay used: immunoSEQ multiplex PCR; TCRdb lists only in-frame clones, some missing. Of about 150,000 clones listed, about 77% are singletons. The sequenced sample consisted of PBMCs. The receptors stem from a male donor in good health and CMV-seronegative. Both conserved end residues are part of each CDR3. Fields, in order: D gene, V gene, clone size, J gene, CDR3 protein, CDR3 DNA. D genes are given only for firm matches. Not all rows give a size; the values are once, few, many and, for expanded clones, a class.

TRBD2	TRBV5-6	-	TRBJ2-1	CASSPLLAGGYNEQFF	TGTGCCAGCAGCCCCCTACTAGCGGGAGGGTACAATGAGCAGTTCTTC
-	TRBV7-2	few	TRBJ1-6	CASSLRVNSPLHF	TGTGCCAGCAGCCTAAGAGTCAATTCACCCCTCCACTTT
TRBD2	TRBV6-1	-	TRBJ2-1	CASRPAGASEQFF	TGTGCCAGCAGGCCAGCGGGAGCGAGTGAGCAGTTCTTC
TRBD2	TRBV19	-	TRBJ2-2	CASIEKLAGAGELFF	TGTGCCAGTATAGAGAAACTAGCGGGCGCCGGGGAGCTGTTTTTT
-	TRBV12-5	-	TRBJ2-2	CASGLGSSGELFF	TGTGCTAGTGGTTTGGGGAGCTCCGGGGAGCTGTTTTTT
-	TRBV4-3	-	TRBJ1-4	CASSQPTGTGEKLFF	TGCGCCAGCAGCCAGCCCACAGGGACGGGTGAAAAACTGTTTTTT
TRBD1	TRBV6-6	once	TRBJ2-7	CASSGDRDYEQYF	TGTGCCAGCTCTGGGGACAGGGACTACGAGCAGTACTTC
TRBD1	TRBV5-6	-	TRBJ2-1	CASSFTGGNEQFF	TGTGCCAGCAGCTTTACAGGGGGCAATGAGCAGTTCTTC
-	TRBV9	few	TRBJ2-1	CASSVFPANEQFF	TGTGCCAGCAGCGTATTCCCAGCGAATGAGCAGTTCTTC
TRBD2	TRBV7-9	-	TRBJ2-7	CASSSNRGLARFDEQYF	TGTGCCAGCAGCTCTAACAGAGGACTAGCCAGATTTGACGAGCAGTACTTC
-	TRBV7-9	-	TRBJ1-2	CASSFRTNYGYTF	TGTGCCAGCAGCTTCAGGACTAACTATGGCTACACCTTC
-	TRBV6-6	-	TRBJ1-4	CASGGAQSVEKLFF	TGTGCCAGTGGTGGGGCGCAGAGCGTTGAAAAACTGTTTTTT
TRBD2	TRBV6-5	-	TRBJ2-5	CASSGGTTQETQYF	TGTGCCAGCAGTGGCGGGACTACCCAAGAGACCCAGTACTTC
TRBD2	TRBV9	-	TRBJ2-5	CASSVAAGGLETQYF	TGTGCCAGCAGCGTAGCAGCGGGGGGGCTAGAGACCCAGTACTTC
-	TRBV5-1	once	TRBJ2-5	CASSRTGIEETQYF	TGCGCCAGCAGCCGCACAGGGATCGAGGAGACCCAGTACTTC
TRBD2	TRBV6-4	-	TRBJ2-4	CASSDSTSGGQNIQYF	TGTGCCAGCAGTGACTCGACTAGCGGGGGGCAAAACATTCAGTACTTC
-	TRBV18	-	TRBJ2-7	CASSPGRAGAATYEQYF	TGTGCCAGCTCACCAGGTCGGGCAGGGGCAGCCACCTACGAGCAGTACTTC
-	TRBV7-9	-	TRBJ2-1	CSSSSIGEQFF	TGTTCCAGCAGCTCGATCGGGGAGCAGTTCTTC
TRBD1	TRBV10-3	once	TRBJ2-5	CAISGTGKETQYF	TGTGCCATCAGTGGGACAGGGAAAGAGACCCAGTACTTC
TRBD2	TRBV7-3	once	TRBJ2-1	CASTLSGGSYNEQFF	TGTGCCAGCACTCTCTCGGGGGGCTCCTACAATGAGCAGTTCTTC
-	TRBV19	-	TRBJ1-1	CASSRTQGGYTEAFF	TGTGCCAGTAGTCGAACCCAGGGAGGGTACACTGAAGCTTTCTTT
-	TRBV6-1	-	TRBJ1-3	CASSLREIAGNTIYF	TGTGCCAGCAGCCTCAGGGAAATTGCTGGAAACACCATATATTTT
TRBD1	TRBV7-2	-	TRBJ1-4	CASSLTYPGQVNEKLFF	TGTGCCAGCAGCTTAACATACCCGGGACAGGTGAATGAAAAACTGTTTTTT
-	TRBV4-1	-	TRBJ2-2	CASSHLATTGELFF	TGCGCCAGCAGCCATCTAGCGACCACCGGGGAGCTGTTTTTT
-	TRBV5-4	-	TRBJ2-5	CASSLEAADIKETQYF	TGTGCCAGCAGCTTGGAGGCGGCGGACATAAAAGAGACCCAGTACTTC
TRBD1	TRBV18	-	TRBJ2-7	CASSPLGQGAQVEQYF	TGTGCCAGCTCACCACTGGGACAGGGGGCGCAGGTCGAGCAGTACTTC
-	TRBV4-1	-	TRBJ2-7	CASSQAAGQNYEQYF	TGCGCCAGCAGCCAAGCGGCAGGACAGAACTACGAGCAGTACTTC
-	TRBV7-8	-	TRBJ2-2	CASSLIQGRAGELFF	TGTGCCAGCAGCTTAATCCAGGGTCGGGCCGGGGAGCTGTTTTTT
-	TRBV7-3	few	TRBJ2-1	CASSIQGGSYNEQFF	TGTGCCAGCAGCATTCAGGGGGGCTCCTACAATGAGCAGTTCTTC
-	TRBV5-4	few	TRBJ2-7	CASSEGVHEQYF	TGTGCCAGCAGTGAGGGGGTGCACGAGCAGTACTTC
-	TRBV11-2	-	TRBJ1-3	CASSSSSDRPPRNTIYF	TGTGCCAGCAGCTCCTCCTCCGACAGGCCCCCTAGGAACACCATATATTTT
-	TRBV5-1	-	TRBJ1-4	CASSLGGGPRSEKLFF	TGCGCCAGCAGCTTGGGTGGGGGCCCGAGGAGTGAAAAACTGTTTTTT
-	TRBV5-4	-	TRBJ1-1	CASSLRVNTEAFF	TGTGCCAGCAGCTTGCGAGTGAACACTGAAGCTTTCTTT
-	TRBV7-9	few	TRBJ1-5	CASSVQSSNQPQHF	TGTGCCAGCAGTGTACAGAGCAGCAATCAGCCCCAGCATTTT
TRBD1	TRBV7-9	-	TRBJ1-1	CASSLEAGGTEAFF	TGTGCCAGCAGCTTAGAGGCAGGGGGCACTGAAGCTTTCTTT
-	TRBV6-5	-	TRBJ1-5	CAPGCDISNQPQHF	TGTGCCCCTGGGTGTGACATTAGCAATCAGCCCCAGCATTTT